This T cell receptor (beta chain) stems from a study of blood T cell repertoires in COVID-19. Per the study methods: Amplified reference gene primers provided the basis for estimating nucleated cell counts. Method: immunoSEQ multiplex PCR; TCRdb's copy keeps in-frame clones and lacks some. The DNA was the basis for D and trimming; V, J and clone size are from that table. The sample has approximately 150,000 clones, approximately 80% seen once. Only a few counts were recorded for this clone. V was pared by 3 bases and J by 1 base, with 31 bases between. The CDR3 spans 23 residues. Germline CDR1 MNHEY, CDR2 SMNVEV (reference sequence).

The sequenced material came from peripheral blood. The chain combines TRBV27 with TRBJ1-6; weak D call: TRBD1 (5 bases). The TCR was taken from a woman aged 60 to 75 with acute or convalescent COVID-19. The CDR3 DNA reads as TGTGCCAGCAGTTTCCCAAACGAGCTCCATCCCCCTTTAGGGGTGTCCTATAATTCACCCCTCCACTTT. Translation: CASSFPNELHPPLGVSYNSPLHF.